Below are 31 T cell receptor beta chains sequenced from a single sample in a study of shared clonotypes between healthy human individuals. The table came from immunoSEQ multiplex PCR; TCRdb's copy has only in-frame clones and leaves some out. Among 2 million to 2.5 million clones listed, about 90% were seen once. Sample: naive CD4+ T cells from PBMCs. The subset: CD45RA+ positively selected. The origin of the receptors is a man younger than 30 in good health. Some clones in this sample may be carry-over from other donors' samples.

The J gene is TRBJ2-1, the V gene TRBV7-8, with TRBD2 matching over 9 bases. Germline CDR1 and CDR2: SGHVS and FQNEAQ. CDR3 length equals 15 residues. V shed 1 base, J shed 8 bases, and the junction held 6 bases outside the gene matches. CDR3 coding DNA: TGTGCCAGCAGCTTAGTGCGGGAGGGCCTATATGAGCAGTTCTTC. Translated: CASSLVREGLYEQFF.

The chain combines TRBV19 with TRBJ1-5; D is unresolved. Germline V lookup: CDR1 LNHDA, CDR2 SQIVND (reference sequence). V was clipped by 5 bases and J by 1 base, with 12 bases between them. The CDR3 consists of 15 residues. The CDR3 protein is CASSVLGNSNQPQHF. The CDR3, as DNA: TGTGCCAGTAGTGTGCTCGGGAACAGCAATCAGCCCCAGCATTTT.

The chain carries TRBV7-7 and TRBJ2-5; 13 nucleotides line up with TRBD2. The CDR3 is made up of 17 amino acids. Germline lookup yields CDR1 SSHAT and CDR2 FNYEAQ (reference sequence). J lost 4 bases, V lost 3 bases, and 8 bases had no gene match. The DNA for the CDR3 is TGTGCCAGCAGCTTCAGACCGGGACTAGCGGGAACAGAGACCCAGTACTTC. It specifies CASSFRPGLAGTETQYF.

The rearrangement joins TRBV5-1 to TRBJ2-4; D possibly matches TRBD1 or TRBD2 (5 bases each). Per germline, CDR1 SGHRS and CDR2 YFSETQ. Trimming cost V 4 bases and J 8 bases, with 13 bases left between them. The CDR3 contains 13 residues. CDR3 sequence reads: CASSPRGADIQYF. For the CDR3, the DNA is TGCGCCAGCAGCCCGAGGGGCGCGGACATTCAGTACTTC. Drawing the rest from reference TRBV5-1 and TRBJ2-4, the complete variable domain is KAGVTQTPRYLIKTRGQQVTLSCSPISGHRSVSWYQQTPGQGLQFLFEYFSETQRNKGNFPGRFSGRQFSNSRSEMNVSTLELGDSALYLCASSPRGADIQYFGAGTRLSVL.

The chain recombines TRBV27 with TRBJ2-5, with no clear D. Trimming left V 9 bases short and J 1 base short, with 24 bases between. The CDR3 spans 17 residues. Germline CDR1 MNHEY, CDR2 SMNVEV (reference sequence). This chain's CDR3 is CASRRVRSTDFQETQYF. DNA for the CDR3: TGTGCCAGTAGGCGTGTAAGGTCGACCGATTTCCAAGAGACCCAGTACTTC.

This clone was seen just once. This chain links TRBV9 with TRBJ2-1, with 11 bases that match TRBD1. CDR3 size: 16 residues. Germline-derived CDR1 and CDR2 are SGDLS and YYNGEE. J lost 8 bases, V lost 4 bases, and 11 bases had no gene match. The DNA of the CDR3 is TGTGCCAGCAGCATTACGGGACAGGGGGTACTTGATGAGCAGTTCTTC. Translating it yields CASSITGQGVLDEQFF.

This chain joins TRBV11-2 and TRBJ2-1; D may correspond to TRBD1 or TRBD2 (5 bases each). The V and J ends lost 5 bases and 15 bases respectively, with 14 bases between them. Germline V CDR1 and CDR2: SGHAT, FQNNGV. This CDR3 has 11 residues. The CDR3 nucleotides are TGTGCCAGCAGCATCGGGGCGCAGGGGTTCTTC. The encoded protein is CASSIGAQGFF.

The chain carries TRBV7-2 and TRBJ1-2; 9 nucleotides align to TRBD1. V shed 5 bases and J 6 bases; nucleotides not matched to a gene: 10. Germline CDR1 is SGHTA and CDR2 is FQGNSA. The CDR3 has 15 residues. The CDR3 sequence is CASSPLDRQGDGYTF. The CDR3 DNA sequence: TGTGCCAGCAGCCCTCTTGACCGACAGGGGGATGGCTACACCTTC.

V and J are TRBV4-2 and TRBJ2-7; D uncertain. The CDR3 extends over 16 amino acids. V was shortened by 1 base and J by 1 base, with 14 bases between the two germline ends. Germline-derived CDR1 and CDR2 are LGHNA and YNFKEQ. The CDR3 region is CASSQAWSAESYEQYF. The DNA of the CDR3 is TGTGCCAGCAGCCAAGCATGGTCGGCGGAATCCTACGAGCAGTACTTC.

This chain uses TRBV4-1 with TRBJ2-2, with TRBD2 matching over 7 bases. The CDR3 is 16 amino acids. The V segment lost 1 base and the J segment 4 bases; nucleotides outside the gene matches: 6. CDR1 and CDR2 (germline): MGHRA, YSYEKL. The CDR3 DNA is TGCGCCAGCAGCCAAGTAGGGGACTACGGCACCGGGGAGCTGTTTTTT. Translating gives CASSQVGDYGTGELFF.

V usage is TRBV7-6 and J usage is TRBJ2-1; 9 bases are shared with TRBD2. Germline values: CDR1 SGHVS, CDR2 FNYEAQ. CDR3 length equals 16 residues. Trimming at V came to 5 bases and at J to 2 bases, leaving 7 bases not matched to a gene. CDR3 region: CASSPGAGGPYNEQFF. CDR3 bases: TGTGCCAGCAGCCCTGGGGCGGGAGGGCCCTACAATGAGCAGTTCTTC.

The chain has TRBV5-1 and TRBJ1-2; 7 bases are a match to TRBD1. This CDR3 is 13 amino acids long. V was clipped by 4 bases and J by 6 bases; unmatched bases: 6. Germline V gives CDR1 SGHRS, CDR2 YFSETQ. CDR3 DNA: TGCGCCAGCAGCCGACAGGGTTGGGATGGCTACACCTTC. Amino acid sequence: CASSRQGWDGYTF.

The rearrangement links TRBV7-9 to TRBJ1-5; D call uncertain. Germline lookup yields CDR1 SEHNR and CDR2 FQNEAQ (reference sequence). The CDR3 runs 15 residues. Between the trimmed V and J ends, which lost 1 base and 0 bases, there was a span of 7 bases. The DNA for the CDR3 is TGTGCCAGCAGCTTAGTGAGGTATAGCAATCAGCCCCAGCATTTT. Translating gives CASSLVRYSNQPQHF.

The chain has TRBV2 and TRBJ2-3, with 8 positions matching TRBD1. The CDR3 is 17 amino acids. Trimming cost V 4 bases and J 5 bases; bases outside gene matches: 14. CDR1 SNHLY and CDR2 FYNNEI come from the germline V gene. The CDR3 spells CASSGGPGGLRGDTQYF. The DNA for the CDR3 is TGTGCCAGCAGTGGCGGGCCAGGGGGCCTTCGGGGAGATACGCAGTATTTT.

The chain has TRBV28 and TRBJ1-2, with 9 bases identical to TRBD1. CDR3 length: 17 residues. Looked up from germline, CDR1 is MDHEN and CDR2 is SYDVKM. Germline trimming cut 5 bases from V and 3 bases from J; bases unmatched to any gene: 13. CDR3 region: CASSHNPGTGFHYGYTF. DNA of the CDR3: TGTGCCAGCAGTCACAACCCCGGGACAGGGTTTCACTATGGCTACACCTTC.

The rearrangement uses TRBV14 and TRBJ2-1, with D perhaps TRBD1 (5 bases). Trimming pared 5 bases from V and 1 base from J, leaving 18 bases between. The CDR3 has 17 amino acids. Germline V lookup: CDR1 SGHDN, CDR2 FVKESK. The CDR3 loop reads CASSKRGYPLSYNEQFF. The CDR3 coding sequence is TGTGCCAGCAGCAAAAGGGGATACCCGCTTTCCTACAATGAGCAGTTCTTC.

Concerning this clone: Other DNA sequences in the same sample also yield this CDR3. The rearrangement links TRBV18 to TRBJ1-1; D not resolved. Germline V gives CDR1 KGHSH, CDR2 LQKENI. Deletions cut 2 bases from V and 1 base from J, with 5 bases between. The CDR3 is made up of 13 amino acids. The CDR3 protein is CASSPAPNTEAFF. In nucleotides, the CDR3 is TGTGCCAGCTCACCAGCTCCGAACACTGAAGCTTTCTTT.

The chain carries TRBV4-3 and TRBJ2-5, with a possible D match to TRBD1 (8 bases). The CDR3 is 17 residues long. The germline V gene has CDR1 LGHNA and CDR2 YSLEER. Between the trimmed V and J ends, which lost 0 bases and 4 bases, there was a span of 18 bases. CDR3 sequence (DNA): TGCGCCAGCAGCCAAGATCTGCGGACAGGGAGGGGAGAGACCCAGTACTTC. Residues: CASSQDLRTGRGETQYF.

The chain couples TRBV6-5 to TRBJ1-1, with D unclear. This CDR3 has 15 residues. V dropped 2 bases and J dropped 0 bases, with 10 bases sitting between them. Germline V gene lookup returns CDR1 MNHEY and CDR2 SVGAGI. The CDR3 DNA reads as TGTGCCAGCAGTTACGGGTCGGGAGTGAACACTGAAGCTTTCTTT. Translating it yields CASSYGSGVNTEAFF.

This clone was counted between two and nine times. The chain couples TRBV4-3 to TRBJ1-5, with no clear D. Germline CDR1 LGHNA, CDR2 YSLEER. The CDR3 is 13 amino acids. The V and J ends lost 0 bases and 5 bases respectively, with 5 bases between them. The chain's CDR3 is CASSQESHQPQHF. The CDR3, as DNA: TGCGCCAGCAGCCAAGAATCCCATCAGCCCCAGCATTTT.

The chain joins TRBV18 to TRBJ1-2, with D perhaps TRBD1 (6 bases). The V gene lost 5 bases and the J gene lost 5 bases, with 18 bases spanning the gap. Germline V CDR1 and CDR2: KGHSH, LQKENI. This CDR3 has 15 amino acids. The CDR3 nucleotides read TGTGCCAGCTCAACGGGACGGGCGGACAGTTATGGCTACACCTTC. Encoded protein: CASSTGRADSYGYTF.

This sequence joins TRBV27 and TRBJ2-5; 8 bases line up with TRBD1. This CDR3 spans 15 amino acids. Unmatched junction bases numbered 7, after V lost 3 bases and J lost 4 bases. Germline CDR1 is MNHEY and CDR2 is SMNVEV (reference sequence). DNA of the CDR3: TGTGCCAGCAGTTTCACAGGGGGAGTTGTAGAGACCCAGTACTTC. Translated: CASSFTGGVVETQYF.

This sequence joins TRBV28 and TRBJ2-6; D not certain. The V end lost 7 bases, the J end lost 0 bases, and 4 bases lay between the germline ends. CDR3 length equals 13 residues. Germline CDR1 MDHEN, CDR2 SYDVKM. The CDR3 loop is CASITSGANVLTF. The CDR3 coding sequence is TGTGCCAGCATAACCTCTGGGGCCAACGTCCTGACTTTC.

This chain joins TRBV18 and TRBJ2-2; D ambiguous. Trimming cost V 1 base and J 0 bases, with 6 bases left between them. The CDR3 has 15 amino acids. Germline CDR1 KGHSH, CDR2 LQKENI. Here the CDR3 reads CASSPQVANTGELFF. The DNA for the CDR3 is TGTGCCAGCTCACCACAGGTCGCGAACACCGGGGAGCTGTTTTTT.

The chain employs TRBV6-5 and TRBJ1-2, with TRBD1 matching over 8 bases. CDR1 is MNHEY and CDR2 is SVGAGI in the germline V gene. The trim removed 2 bases at V and 7 bases at J, leaving 3 bases unmatched. The CDR3 spans 13 residues. The CDR3 is CASSYHDRGGYTF. CDR3 bases: TGTGCCAGCAGTTACCACGACAGGGGTGGCTACACCTTC.

V and J are TRBV7-9 and TRBJ1-2; tentatively, D is TRBD1 (6 bases). The CDR3 covers 15 residues. Germline lookup yields CDR1 SEHNR and CDR2 FQNEAQ (reference sequence). V lost 1 base to trimming and J lost 4 bases, with 13 bases between them. The CDR3 DNA reads as TGTGCCAGCAGCTTAGTCCTGGGGGCGGGCTATGGCTACACCTTC. This gives the protein CASSLVLGAGYGYTF.

This clone was recorded only once. The rearrangement links TRBV27 to TRBJ2-3, with 15 bases identical to TRBD2. This CDR3 is 19 amino acids long. The V and J ends lost 4 bases and 4 bases, in that order; junction bases with no gene match: 12. Looked up from germline, CDR1 is MNHEY and CDR2 is SMNVEV (reference sequence). The CDR3 nucleotides read TGTGCCAGCAGTTCCCGACGGACTAGCGGGAGGGGGTTATCAGATACGCAGTATTTT. Residues: CASSSRRTSGRGLSDTQYF.

This clone was counted a single time. Different DNA sequences within this sample yield the same CDR3. The chain carries TRBV5-1 and TRBJ2-7; 10 bases map to TRBD2. This CDR3 is built from 14 residues. The junction had 1 base not matched to a gene; V was cut back by 0 bases and J by 4 bases. Looked up from germline, CDR1 is SGHRS and CDR2 is YFSETQ. For the CDR3, the DNA is TGCGCCAGCAGCTTGGAACTAGCGGGGTACGAGCAGTACTTC. Amino acids: CASSLELAGYEQYF.

CDR3 nucleotide sequence: TGTGCCAGCAGCTTATACCCCGGGGGTAGCGGGATGGCAGATACGCAGTATTTT. Translation: CASSLYPGGSGMADTQYF. The rearrangement links TRBV11-2 to TRBJ2-3; the match to TRBD2 covers 8 bases. The V gene's germline CDR1 is SGHAT and CDR2 FQNNGV. V trimming: 2 bases; J trimming: 4 bases; junction bases outside the gene matches: 14. The CDR3 length is 18 residues.

The rearrangement uses TRBV28 and TRBJ1-1; the match to TRBD1 covers 8 bases. CDR1 is MDHEN and CDR2 is SYDVKM in the germline V gene. Germline trimming cut 6 bases from V and 4 bases from J; bases unmatched to any gene: 7. The CDR3 is made up of 14 amino acids. CDR3 protein: CASRVTGVGTEAFF. In nucleotides, the CDR3 is TGTGCCAGCAGAGTGACAGGGGTGGGCACTGAAGCTTTCTTT.

In DNA, the CDR3 is TGTGCCAGTAGTATTGTCGGTGGCACTAATGAAAAACTGTTTTTT. Residues: CASSIVGGTNEKLFF. V gene TRBV19 combines with J gene TRBJ1-4; D remains ambiguous. Trimming took off 3 bases at V and 2 bases at J, with 10 bases between the two ends. Per the germline V gene, CDR1 is LNHDA and CDR2 is SQIVND (reference sequence). The CDR3 loop spans 15 amino acids.